Listed here are 15 T cell receptor beta chains from one sample, sequenced in a study of vaccination effects on CD4 cells after COVID-19. ViraFEST used viral peptide pools to expand antigen-specific CD4+ T cells before sequencing. Culture proceeded for approximately 10 days, and CD4+ T cells were then isolated. The protocol was immunoSEQ multiplex PCR, while the TCRdb copy is restricted to in-frame clones and leaves out a portion. This sample has just over 20,000 clones; about two thirds occur once, and the top ten carry roughly 16%. These receptors are not linked to any known antigen. The specimen comprised CD4+ T cells from PBMCs cultured with HCoV-229E spike peptides, sampled before COVID-19 vaccination. The receptor source for this set is a human donor who received a COVID-19 vaccine.

The chain combines TRBV7-2 with TRBJ2-7; 9 nucleotides line up with TRBD1. Germline values: CDR1 SGHTA, CDR2 FQGNSA. The CDR3 totals 16 residues. With V trimmed by 5 bases and J by 1 base, 9 bases remained unmatched. CDR3 sequence reads: CASSARTGVNSYEQYF. The CDR3 bases are TGTGCCAGCAGCGCACGGACAGGGGTTAATTCCTACGAGCAGTACTTC.

This clone occurred a few times. The chain carries TRBV14 and TRBJ1-5; D unclear. Germline CDR1 is SGHDN and CDR2 is FVKESK. V lost 3 bases and J 0 bases, leaving 3 bases between the germline ends. This CDR3 spans 13 amino acids. The CDR3 protein is CASSHVSNQPQHF. The CDR3 DNA is TGTGCCAGCAGCCATGTTAGCAATCAGCCCCAGCATTTT.

This clone was counted a few times. This chain uses TRBV4-1 with TRBJ1-4; tentative D call: TRBD1 (6 bases). Germline values: CDR1 MGHRA, CDR2 YSYEKL. The CDR3 covers 15 residues. V was pared by 1 base and J by 5 bases, with 11 bases between. The chain's CDR3 is CASSQVGGANEKLFF. CDR3 nucleotide sequence: TGCGCCAGCAGCCAAGTCGGGGGGGCAAATGAAAAACTGTTTTTT.

V usage is TRBV6-5 and J usage is TRBJ2-7, with 7 bases fitting TRBD2. Germline-derived CDR1 and CDR2 are MNHEY and SVGAGI. This CDR3 comprises 14 residues. V trimming: 6 bases; J trimming: 4 bases; junction bases outside the gene matches: 9. The CDR3 spells CASRRAGDAYEQYF. The CDR3 nucleotides read TGTGCCAGCAGGAGGGCGGGAGATGCGTACGAGCAGTACTTC.

Only a few counts were recorded for this clone. The chain employs TRBV5-1 and TRBJ1-3; TRBD1 might be the D (5 bases). Between the trimmed V and J ends, which lost 0 bases and 2 bases, there was a span of 6 bases. The CDR3 has 14 residues. CDR1 and CDR2 from the germline V gene are SGHRS and YFSETQ. CDR3 nucleotides: TGCGCCAGCAGCTTGGACAGGACTGGAAACACCATATATTTT. Translation gives CASSLDRTGNTIYF.

The chain links TRBV10-1 to TRBJ2-5, with unresolved D. Germline CDR1 is WNHNN and CDR2 is SYGVQD (reference sequence). The V and J ends lost 0 bases and 0 bases respectively, with 11 bases between them. The CDR3 covers 16 residues. This CDR3 reads CASSESFHADQETQYF. DNA for the CDR3: TGCGCCAGCAGTGAGTCTTTTCATGCAGACCAAGAGACCCAGTACTTC.

The chain is built from TRBV7-9 and TRBJ1-1, with D possibly TRBD1 on 5 matching bases. CDR1 is SEHNR and CDR2 is FQNEAQ in the germline V gene (reference sequence). Trimming removed 4 bases from V and 5 bases from J, with 23 bases in between. The CDR3 runs to 17 residues. The CDR3 DNA follows: TGTGCCAGCAGCTCCAAGAAGTCAGACAGCCTGAGGACTGAAGCTTTCTTT. It is translated as CASSSKKSDSLRTEAFF.

This chain connects TRBV5-1 to TRBJ2-2; D remains unclear. The germline gives CDR1 SGHRS, CDR2 YFSETQ. This CDR3 spans 16 amino acids. V was cut by 7 bases and J by 0 bases, with 16 bases left in between. The CDR3 sequence is CASCPLSASNTGELFF. The CDR3 DNA reads TGCGCCAGCTGCCCTCTATCAGCCTCGAACACCGGGGAGCTGTTTTTT.

This clone has a handful of counts. In DNA form, the CDR3 reads TGTGCCAGCAGCTTAGATTTGGGATCTGGCTACACCTTC. This gives the protein CASSLDLGSGYTF. V usage is TRBV7-8 and J usage is TRBJ1-2; D unclear. The CDR3 has 13 residues. The V end lost 1 base, the J end lost 7 bases, and 10 bases lay between the germline ends. The germline V gene has CDR1 SGHVS and CDR2 FQNEAQ.

The chain employs TRBV7-9 and TRBJ1-1; D is unresolved. The germline CDR1 and CDR2 sequences are SEHNR and FQNEAQ (reference sequence). V was shortened by 1 base and J by 4 bases, with 13 bases between the two germline ends. The CDR3 loop spans 15 amino acids. The CDR3 reads CASSLVIRAGTEAFF. The CDR3 DNA follows: TGTGCCAGCAGCTTAGTGATTAGGGCAGGCACTGAAGCTTTCTTT.

This chain joins TRBV6-5 and TRBJ2-2; possible D gene TRBD1, 6 bases. Germline assignment: CDR1 MNHEY and CDR2 SVGAGI. There are 15 residues in the CDR3. Trimming took 8 bases from V and 3 from J, leaving 16 bases between them. The CDR3 region is CASRSTGSYTGELFF. In DNA, the CDR3 is TGTGCCAGCCGCTCGACAGGCTCGTACACCGGGGAGCTGTTTTTT.

V and J are TRBV3-1 (or the pseudogene TRBV3-2) and TRBJ1-6; D gene unclear. Germline assignment: CDR1 LGHDT and CDR2 YNNKEL (reference sequence). Trimming took off 5 bases at V and 14 bases at J, with 25 bases between the two ends. The CDR3 consists of 16 residues. CDR3 sequence: CASSSRWGVAGFALHF. The CDR3, as DNA: TGTGCCAGCAGCTCCCGCTGGGGTGTCGCCGGGTTCGCCCTCCACTTT.

The V and J genes are TRBV12-3 or TRBV12-4 and TRBJ1-3; D is unclear. The CDR3 has 13 amino acids. V lost 3 bases and J 5 bases, leaving 8 bases between the germline ends. The CDR3 DNA reads as TGTGCCAGCAGTTTTCGGGTTAGAAACACCATATATTTT. The encoded protein is CASSFRVRNTIYF.

The chain carries TRBV5-1 and TRBJ2-3; D is ambiguous. The CDR3 is made up of 12 amino acids. With 4 bases removed from V and 4 bases from J, the gap between germline ends came to 7 bases. Per germline, CDR1 SGHRS and CDR2 YFSETQ. The CDR3 protein is CASSDDSDTQYF. The CDR3 nucleotides read TGCGCCAGCAGCGATGATTCAGATACGCAGTATTTT.

The genes are TRBV19 and TRBJ1-3; perhaps TRBD1 as D (6 bases). Between the trimmed V and J ends, which lost 5 bases and 0 bases, there was a span of 11 bases. This CDR3 comprises 15 residues. CDR1 is LNHDA and CDR2 is SQIVND in the germline V gene (reference sequence). The CDR3 DNA sequence: TGTGCCAGTAGTCCAGACAGGTTCTCTGGAAACACCATATATTTT. It translates to CASSPDRFSGNTIYF.